This T cell receptor beta chain came from a study of T-cell memory formation after mild COVID-19. A remark on this clonotype: Its antigen is unknown.

The V gene's germline CDR1 is SGHRS and CDR2 YFSETQ. V lost 4 bases, J lost 6 bases, and 16 bases lay in between. The CDR3 is 14 amino acids. TCRdb reprocessed the 5' RACE reads via MiXCR and lists one record per CDR3 protein. The repertoire holds approximately 570,000 distinct CDR3 sequences, with approximately 19% as singletons. Study-wide points: Clones which contracted sat mainly in CM and EM if CD4+, and in EMRA if CD8+. Detection of some responders pre-infection suggested pre-existing cross-reactive memory T cells participated. Unconfirmed was the SARS-CoV-2 specificity of second-wave clones that peaked on day 37. A second wave expanding day 15 to 37 was CD4+-biased; contracting clones were balanced.

The chain joins TRBV5-1 to TRBJ1-1; TRBD1 is a possible D gene (6 bases). The source is an adult woman who had mild COVID-19 (a few samples of this study predate the infection). Cell type and time point are not known. The sample comprised PBMCs or a T cell subset sorted from them (not recorded which). DNA of the CDR3: TGCGCCAGCAGCATCCGAGGGACAACGGCTGAAGCTTTCTTT. It codes for CASSIRGTTAEAFF.